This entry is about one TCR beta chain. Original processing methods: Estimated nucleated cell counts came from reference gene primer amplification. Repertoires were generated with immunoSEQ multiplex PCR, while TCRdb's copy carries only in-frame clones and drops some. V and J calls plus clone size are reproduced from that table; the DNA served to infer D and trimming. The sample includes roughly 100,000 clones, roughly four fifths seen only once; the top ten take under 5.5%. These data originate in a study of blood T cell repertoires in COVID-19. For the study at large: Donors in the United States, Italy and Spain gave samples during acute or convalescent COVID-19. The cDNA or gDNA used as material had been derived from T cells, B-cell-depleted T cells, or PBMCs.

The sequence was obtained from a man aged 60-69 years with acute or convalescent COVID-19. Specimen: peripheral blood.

The CDR3 is CARLEDSSGNTIYF. DNA for the CDR3: TGTGCCAGATTGGAGGATAGCTCTGGAAACACCATATATTTT. The genes are TRBV11-3 and TRBJ1-3; D gene unclear. Trimming removed 9 bases from V and 0 bases from J, with 12 bases in between. The germline CDR1 and CDR2 sequences are SGHNT and YENEEA. The CDR3 runs 14 residues.